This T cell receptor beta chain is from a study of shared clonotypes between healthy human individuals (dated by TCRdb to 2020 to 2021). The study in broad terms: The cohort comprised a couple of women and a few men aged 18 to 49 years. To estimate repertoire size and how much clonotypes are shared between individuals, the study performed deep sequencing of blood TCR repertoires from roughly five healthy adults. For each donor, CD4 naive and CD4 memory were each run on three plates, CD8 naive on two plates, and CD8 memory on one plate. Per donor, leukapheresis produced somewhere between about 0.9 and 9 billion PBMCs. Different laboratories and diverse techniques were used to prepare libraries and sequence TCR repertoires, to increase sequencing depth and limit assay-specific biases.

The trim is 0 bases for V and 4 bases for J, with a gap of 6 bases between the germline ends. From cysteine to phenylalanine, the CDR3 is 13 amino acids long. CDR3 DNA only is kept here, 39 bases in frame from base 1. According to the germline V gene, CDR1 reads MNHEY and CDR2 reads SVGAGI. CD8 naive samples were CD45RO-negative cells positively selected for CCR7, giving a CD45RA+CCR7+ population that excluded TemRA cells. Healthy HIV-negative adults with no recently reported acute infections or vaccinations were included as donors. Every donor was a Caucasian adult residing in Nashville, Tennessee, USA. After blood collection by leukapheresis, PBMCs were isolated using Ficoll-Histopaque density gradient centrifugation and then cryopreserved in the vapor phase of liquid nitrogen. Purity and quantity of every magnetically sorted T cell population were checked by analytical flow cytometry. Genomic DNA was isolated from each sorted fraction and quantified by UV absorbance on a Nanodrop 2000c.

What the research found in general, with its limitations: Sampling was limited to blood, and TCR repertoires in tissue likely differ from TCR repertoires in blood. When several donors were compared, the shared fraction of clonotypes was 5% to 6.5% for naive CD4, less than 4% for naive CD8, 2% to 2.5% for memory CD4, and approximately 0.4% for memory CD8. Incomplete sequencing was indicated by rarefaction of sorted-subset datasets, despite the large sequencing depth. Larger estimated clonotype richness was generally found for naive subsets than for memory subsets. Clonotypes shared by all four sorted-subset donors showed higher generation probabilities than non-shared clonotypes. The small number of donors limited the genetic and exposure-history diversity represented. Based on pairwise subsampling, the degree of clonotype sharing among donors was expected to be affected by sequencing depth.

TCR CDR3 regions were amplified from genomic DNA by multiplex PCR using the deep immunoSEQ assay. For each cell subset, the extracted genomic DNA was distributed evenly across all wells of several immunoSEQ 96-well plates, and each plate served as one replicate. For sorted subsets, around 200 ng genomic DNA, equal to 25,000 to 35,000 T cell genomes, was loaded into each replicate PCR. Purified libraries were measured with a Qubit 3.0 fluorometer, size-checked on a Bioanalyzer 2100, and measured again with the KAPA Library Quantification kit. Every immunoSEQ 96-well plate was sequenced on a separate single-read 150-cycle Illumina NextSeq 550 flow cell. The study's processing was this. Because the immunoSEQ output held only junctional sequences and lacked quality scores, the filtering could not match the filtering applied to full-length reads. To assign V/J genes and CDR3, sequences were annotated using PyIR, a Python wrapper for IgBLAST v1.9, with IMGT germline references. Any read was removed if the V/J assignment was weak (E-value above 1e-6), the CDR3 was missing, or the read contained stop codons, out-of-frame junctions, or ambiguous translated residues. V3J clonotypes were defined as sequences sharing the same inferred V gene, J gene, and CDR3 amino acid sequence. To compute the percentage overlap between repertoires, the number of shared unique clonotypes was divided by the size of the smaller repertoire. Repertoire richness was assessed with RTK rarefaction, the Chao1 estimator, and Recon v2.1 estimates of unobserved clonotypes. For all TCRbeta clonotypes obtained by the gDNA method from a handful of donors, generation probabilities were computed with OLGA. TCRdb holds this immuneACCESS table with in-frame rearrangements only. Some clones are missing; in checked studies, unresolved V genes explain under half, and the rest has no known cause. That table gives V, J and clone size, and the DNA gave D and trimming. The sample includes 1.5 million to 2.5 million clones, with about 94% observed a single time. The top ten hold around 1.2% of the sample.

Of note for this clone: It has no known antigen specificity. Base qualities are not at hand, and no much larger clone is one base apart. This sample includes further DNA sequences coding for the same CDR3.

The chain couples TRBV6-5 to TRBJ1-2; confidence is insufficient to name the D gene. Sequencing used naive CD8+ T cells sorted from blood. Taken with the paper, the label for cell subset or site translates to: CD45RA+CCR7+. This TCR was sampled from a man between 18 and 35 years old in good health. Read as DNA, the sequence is TGTGCCAGCAGTTACTCAGGGAGCTATGGCTACACCTTC. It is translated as CASSYSGSYGYTF.